The present T cell receptor (beta chain) was sequenced within a study of T-cell memory formation after mild COVID-19. Broader study findings: The CD4+ clones that contracted clustered mainly within CM and EM, and the CD8+ clones concentrated in EMRA.

The V end lost 2 bases, the J end lost 1 base, and 11 bases lay between the germline ends. CDR3 size: 14 residues. CDR1 is DFQATT and CDR2 is SNEGSKA in the germline V gene (reference sequence). TCRdb re-called the 5' RACE reads through MiXCR, storing one row per CDR3 protein. The sample has hundreds of thousands of distinct CDR3 sequences; more than 15% are singletons. Note on this clonotype: The target antigen is unknown.

The rearrangement links TRBV20-1 to TRBJ1-1, with D maybe TRBD1 (6 bases). The sample was PBMCs or a T cell subset sorted from them (not recorded which). This sequence was found in an adult woman who had mild COVID-19 (a few samples of this study predate the infection). Cell type and time point are not known. The CDR3 reads CSARQNRENTEAFF. In nucleotides, the CDR3 is TGCAGTGCTAGACAAAACAGGGAGAACACTGAAGCTTTCTTT.